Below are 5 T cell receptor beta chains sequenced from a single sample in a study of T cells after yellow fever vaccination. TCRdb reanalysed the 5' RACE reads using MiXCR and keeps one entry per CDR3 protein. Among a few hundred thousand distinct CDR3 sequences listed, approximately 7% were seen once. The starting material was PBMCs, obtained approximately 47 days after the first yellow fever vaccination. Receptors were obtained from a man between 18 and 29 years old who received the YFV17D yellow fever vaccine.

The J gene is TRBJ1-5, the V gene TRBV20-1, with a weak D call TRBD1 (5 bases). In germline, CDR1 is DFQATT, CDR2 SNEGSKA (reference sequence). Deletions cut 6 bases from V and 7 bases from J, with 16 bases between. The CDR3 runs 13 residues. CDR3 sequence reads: CSARGQGGQPQHF. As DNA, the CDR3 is TGCAGTGCCCGTGGGCAGGGAGGACAGCCCCAGCATTTT.

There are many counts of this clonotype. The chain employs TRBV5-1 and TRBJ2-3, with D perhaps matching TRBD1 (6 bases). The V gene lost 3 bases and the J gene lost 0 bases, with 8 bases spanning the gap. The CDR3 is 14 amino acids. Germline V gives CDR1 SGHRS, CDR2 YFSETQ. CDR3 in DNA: TGCGCCAGCAGCTCGGACAGTAGCACAGATACGCAGTATTTT. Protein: CASSSDSSTDTQYF.

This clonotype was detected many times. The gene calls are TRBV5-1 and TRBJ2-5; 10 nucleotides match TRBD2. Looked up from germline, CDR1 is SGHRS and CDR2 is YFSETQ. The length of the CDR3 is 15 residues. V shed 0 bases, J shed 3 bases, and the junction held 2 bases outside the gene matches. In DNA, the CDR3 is TGCGCCAGCAGCTTGGCCGGACTAGCGGAAGAGACCCAGTACTTC. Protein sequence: CASSLAGLAEETQYF.

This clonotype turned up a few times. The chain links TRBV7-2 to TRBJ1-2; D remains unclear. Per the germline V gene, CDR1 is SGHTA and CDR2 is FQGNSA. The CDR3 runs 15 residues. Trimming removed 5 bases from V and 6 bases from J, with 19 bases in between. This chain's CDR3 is CASSLKARVRDGYTF. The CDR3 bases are TGTGCCAGCAGCCTCAAGGCAAGGGTTCGAGATGGCTACACCTTC. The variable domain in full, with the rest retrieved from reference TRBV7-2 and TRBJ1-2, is GAGVSQSPSNKVTEKGKDVELRCDPISGHTALYWYRQSLGQGLEFLIYFQGNSAPDKSGLPSDRFSAERTGGSVSTLTIQRTQQEDSAVYLCASSLKARVRDGYTFGSGTRLTVV.

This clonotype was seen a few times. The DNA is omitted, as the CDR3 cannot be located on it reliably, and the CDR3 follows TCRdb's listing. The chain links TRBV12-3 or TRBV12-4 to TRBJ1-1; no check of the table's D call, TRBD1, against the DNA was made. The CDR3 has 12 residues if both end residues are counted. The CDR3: CASLVGPGEAFF.